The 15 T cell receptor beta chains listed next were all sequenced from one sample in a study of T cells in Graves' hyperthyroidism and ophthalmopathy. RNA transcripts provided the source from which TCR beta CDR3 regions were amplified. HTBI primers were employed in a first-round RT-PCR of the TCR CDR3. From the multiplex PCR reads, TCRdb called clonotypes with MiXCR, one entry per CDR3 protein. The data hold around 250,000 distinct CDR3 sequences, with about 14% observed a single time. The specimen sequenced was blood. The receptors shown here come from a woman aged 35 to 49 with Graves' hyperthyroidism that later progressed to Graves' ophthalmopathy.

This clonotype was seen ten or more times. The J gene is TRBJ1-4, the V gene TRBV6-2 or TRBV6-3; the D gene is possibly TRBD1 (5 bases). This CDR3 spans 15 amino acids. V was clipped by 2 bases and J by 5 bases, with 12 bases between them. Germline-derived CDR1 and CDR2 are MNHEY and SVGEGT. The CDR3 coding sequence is TGTGCCAGCAGTTACCCAAGGGGCCCGAATGAAAAACTGTTTTTT. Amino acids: CASSYPRGPNEKLFF.

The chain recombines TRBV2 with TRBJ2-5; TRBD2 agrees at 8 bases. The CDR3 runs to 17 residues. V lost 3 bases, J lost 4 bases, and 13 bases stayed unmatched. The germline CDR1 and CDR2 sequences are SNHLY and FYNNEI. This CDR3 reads CASSDLGASGPVETQYF. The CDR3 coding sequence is TGTGCCAGCAGTGATTTAGGGGCTAGCGGGCCGGTAGAGACCCAGTACTTC.

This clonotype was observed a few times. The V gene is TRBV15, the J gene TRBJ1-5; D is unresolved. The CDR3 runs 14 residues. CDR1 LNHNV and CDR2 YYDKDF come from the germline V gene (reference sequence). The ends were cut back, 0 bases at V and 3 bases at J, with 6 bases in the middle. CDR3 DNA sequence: TGTGCCACCAGCAGAGATAGTACCAATCAGCCCCAGCATTTT. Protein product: CATSRDSTNQPQHF.

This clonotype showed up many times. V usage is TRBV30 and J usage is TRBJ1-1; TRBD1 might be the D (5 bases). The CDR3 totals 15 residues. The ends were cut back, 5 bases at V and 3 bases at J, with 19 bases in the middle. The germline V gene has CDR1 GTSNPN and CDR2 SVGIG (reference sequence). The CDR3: CAWWDPGRLYTEAFF. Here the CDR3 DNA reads TGTGCCTGGTGGGATCCGGGACGACTATACACTGAAGCTTTCTTT. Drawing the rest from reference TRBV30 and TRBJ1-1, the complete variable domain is SQTIHQWPATLVQPVGSPLSLECTVEGTSNPNLYWYRQAAGRGLQLLFYSVGIGQISSEVPQNLSASRPQDRQFILSSKKLLLSDSGFYLCAWWDPGRLYTEAFFGQGTRLTVV.

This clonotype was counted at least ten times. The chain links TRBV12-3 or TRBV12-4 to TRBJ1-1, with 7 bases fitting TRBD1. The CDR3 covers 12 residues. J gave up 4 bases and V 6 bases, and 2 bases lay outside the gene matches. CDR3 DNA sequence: TGTGCCAGCAGAGACAGGGCCACTGAAGCTTTCTTT. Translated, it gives CASRDRATEAFF.

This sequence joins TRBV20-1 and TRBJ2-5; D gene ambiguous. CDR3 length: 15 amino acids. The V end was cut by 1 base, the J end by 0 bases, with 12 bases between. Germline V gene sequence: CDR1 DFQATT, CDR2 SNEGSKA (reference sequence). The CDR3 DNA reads TGCAGTGCTAGAGCCTTAGGGCGGAACCAAGAGACCCAGTACTTC. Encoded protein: CSARALGRNQETQYF.

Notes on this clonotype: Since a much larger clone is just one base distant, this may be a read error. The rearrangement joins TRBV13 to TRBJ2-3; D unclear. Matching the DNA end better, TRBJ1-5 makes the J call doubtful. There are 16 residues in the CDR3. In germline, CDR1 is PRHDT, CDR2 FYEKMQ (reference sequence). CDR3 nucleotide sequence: TGTGCCAGCAGCTTAAACCTAGCGGGAGTCTTAGATACGCAGCATTTT. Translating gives CASSLNLAGVLDTQHF.

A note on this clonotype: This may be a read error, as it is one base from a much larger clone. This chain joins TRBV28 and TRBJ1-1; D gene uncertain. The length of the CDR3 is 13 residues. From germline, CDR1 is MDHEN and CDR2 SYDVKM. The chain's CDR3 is CASRNDMNTEASF. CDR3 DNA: TGTGCCAGCAGGAACGACATGAACACTGAAGCTTCCTTT.

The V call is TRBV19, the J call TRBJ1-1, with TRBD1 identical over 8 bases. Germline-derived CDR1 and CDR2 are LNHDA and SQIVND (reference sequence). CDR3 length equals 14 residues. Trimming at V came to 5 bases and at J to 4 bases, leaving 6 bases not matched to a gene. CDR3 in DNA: TGTGCCAGTAGTTCCACAGGGGGAAGCACTGAAGCTTTCTTT. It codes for CASSSTGGSTEAFF.

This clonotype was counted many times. The CDR3 loop is CAWSVPTPNQPQHF. The DNA for the CDR3 is TGTGCCTGGAGTGTCCCTACACCAAATCAGCCCCAGCATTTT. The rearrangement links TRBV30 to TRBJ1-5; D gene uncertain. CDR3 length: 14 residues. The V gene's germline CDR1 is GTSNPN and CDR2 SVGIG (reference sequence). V was trimmed by 0 bases and J by 4 bases, leaving 10 bases between them.

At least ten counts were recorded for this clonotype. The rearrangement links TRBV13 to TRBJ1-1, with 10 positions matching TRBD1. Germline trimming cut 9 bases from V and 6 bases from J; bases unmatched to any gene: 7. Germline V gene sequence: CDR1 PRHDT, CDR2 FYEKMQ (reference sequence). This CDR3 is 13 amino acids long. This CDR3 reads CARDRQGASEAFF. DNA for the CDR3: TGTGCCAGGGATCGACAGGGGGCCTCTGAAGCTTTCTTT. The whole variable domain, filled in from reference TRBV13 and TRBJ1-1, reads AAGVIQSPRHLIKEKRETATLKCYPIPRHDTVYWYQQGPGQDPQFLISFYEKMQSDKGSIPDRFSAQQFSDYHSELNMSSLELGDSALYFCARDRQGASEAFFGQGTRLTVV.

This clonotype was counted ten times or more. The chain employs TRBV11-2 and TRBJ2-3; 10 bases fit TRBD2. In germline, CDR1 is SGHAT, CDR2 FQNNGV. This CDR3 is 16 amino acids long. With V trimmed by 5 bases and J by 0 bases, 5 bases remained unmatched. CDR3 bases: TGTGCCAGCAGCCGCGGACTAGCGGTAAGCACAGATACGCAGTATTTT. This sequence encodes CASSRGLAVSTDTQYF.

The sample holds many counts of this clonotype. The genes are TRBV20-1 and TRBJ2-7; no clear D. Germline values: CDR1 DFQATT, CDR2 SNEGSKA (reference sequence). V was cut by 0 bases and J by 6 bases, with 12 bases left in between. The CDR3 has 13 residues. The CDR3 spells CSARDPPSTEQYF. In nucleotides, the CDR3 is TGCAGTGCTAGAGATCCCCCTAGTACCGAGCAGTACTTC.

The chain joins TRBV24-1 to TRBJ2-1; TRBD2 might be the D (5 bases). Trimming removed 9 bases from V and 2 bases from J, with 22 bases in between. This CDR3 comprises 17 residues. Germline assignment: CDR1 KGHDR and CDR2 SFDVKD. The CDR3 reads CATEGPLNQAAYNEQFF. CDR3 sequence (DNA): TGTGCCACCGAAGGGCCCTTGAATCAAGCGGCCTACAATGAGCAGTTCTTC.

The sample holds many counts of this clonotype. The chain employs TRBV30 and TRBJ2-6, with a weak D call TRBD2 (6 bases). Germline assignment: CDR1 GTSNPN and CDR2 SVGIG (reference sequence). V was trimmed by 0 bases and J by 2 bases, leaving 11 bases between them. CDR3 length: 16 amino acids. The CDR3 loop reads CAWSVRGMTGANVLTF. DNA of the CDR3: TGTGCCTGGAGTGTACGGGGGATGACTGGGGCCAACGTCCTGACTTTC.